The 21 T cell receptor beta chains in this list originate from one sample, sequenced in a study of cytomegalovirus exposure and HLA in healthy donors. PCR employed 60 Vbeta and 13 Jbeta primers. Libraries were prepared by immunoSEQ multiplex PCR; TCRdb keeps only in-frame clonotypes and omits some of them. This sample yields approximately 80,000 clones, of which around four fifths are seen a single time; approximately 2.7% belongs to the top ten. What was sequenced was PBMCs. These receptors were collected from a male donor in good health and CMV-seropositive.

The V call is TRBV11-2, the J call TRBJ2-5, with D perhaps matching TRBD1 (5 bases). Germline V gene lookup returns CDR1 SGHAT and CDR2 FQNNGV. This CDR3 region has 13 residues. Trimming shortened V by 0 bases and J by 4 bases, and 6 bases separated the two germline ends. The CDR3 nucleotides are TGTGCCAGCAGCTTAGACAGGGTAGAGACCCAGTACTTC. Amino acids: CASSLDRVETQYF.

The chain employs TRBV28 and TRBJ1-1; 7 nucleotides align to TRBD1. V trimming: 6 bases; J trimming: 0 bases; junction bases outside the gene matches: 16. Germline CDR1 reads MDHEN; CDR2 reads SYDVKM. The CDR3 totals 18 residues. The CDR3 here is CASSPRRGTAWMNTEAFF. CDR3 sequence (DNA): TGTGCCAGCAGCCCGCGTCGAGGGACAGCCTGGATGAACACTGAAGCTTTCTTT. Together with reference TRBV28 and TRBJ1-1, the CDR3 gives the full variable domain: DVKVTQSSRYLVKRTGEKVFLECVQDMDHENMFWYRQDPGLGLRLIYFSYDVKMKEKGDIPEGYSVSREKKERFSLILESASTNQTSMYLCASSPRRGTAWMNTEAFFGQGTRLTVV.

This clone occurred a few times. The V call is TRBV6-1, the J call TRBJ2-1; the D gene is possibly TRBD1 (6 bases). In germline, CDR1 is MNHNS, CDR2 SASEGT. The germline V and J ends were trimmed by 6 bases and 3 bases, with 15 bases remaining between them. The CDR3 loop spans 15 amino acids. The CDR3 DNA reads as TGTGCCAGCAGCCCCCAACAGGGCGGCTACAATGAGCAGTTCTTC. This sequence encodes CASSPQQGGYNEQFF.

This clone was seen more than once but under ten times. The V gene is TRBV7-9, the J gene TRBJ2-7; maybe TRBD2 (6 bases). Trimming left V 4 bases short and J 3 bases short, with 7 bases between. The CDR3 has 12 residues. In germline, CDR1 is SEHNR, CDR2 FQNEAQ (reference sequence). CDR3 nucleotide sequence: TGTGCCAGCAGCTCGGAGGGCTACGAGCAGTACTTC. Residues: CASSSEGYEQYF.

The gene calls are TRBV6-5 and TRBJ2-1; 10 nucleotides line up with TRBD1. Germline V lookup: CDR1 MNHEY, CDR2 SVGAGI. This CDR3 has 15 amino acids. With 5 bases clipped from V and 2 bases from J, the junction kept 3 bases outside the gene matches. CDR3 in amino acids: CASSPGTGAYNEQFF. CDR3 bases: TGTGCCAGCAGTCCCGGGACAGGGGCCTACAATGAGCAGTTCTTC.

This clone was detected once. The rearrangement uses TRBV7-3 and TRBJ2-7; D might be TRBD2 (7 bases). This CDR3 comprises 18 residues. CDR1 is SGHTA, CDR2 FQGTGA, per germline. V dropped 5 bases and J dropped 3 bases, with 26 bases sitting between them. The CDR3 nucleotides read TGTGCCAGCAGCCCCGCCCCCAATTTCGGGGGGCCAAGCTACGAGCAGTACTTC. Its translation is CASSPAPNFGGPSYEQYF.

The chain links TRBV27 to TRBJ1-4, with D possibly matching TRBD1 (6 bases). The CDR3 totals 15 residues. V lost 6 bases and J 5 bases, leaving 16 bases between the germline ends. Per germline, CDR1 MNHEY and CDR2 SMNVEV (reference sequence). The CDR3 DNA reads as TGTGCCAGCAGATTGGGGGGGCTGCAGAATGAAAAACTGTTTTTT. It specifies CASRLGGLQNEKLFF.

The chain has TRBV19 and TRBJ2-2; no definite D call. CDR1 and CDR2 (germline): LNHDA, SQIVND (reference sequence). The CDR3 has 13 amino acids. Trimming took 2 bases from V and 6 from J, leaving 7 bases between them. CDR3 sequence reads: CASSIRGAGELFF. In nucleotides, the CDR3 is TGTGCCAGTAGTATACGTGGAGCCGGGGAGCTGTTTTTT.

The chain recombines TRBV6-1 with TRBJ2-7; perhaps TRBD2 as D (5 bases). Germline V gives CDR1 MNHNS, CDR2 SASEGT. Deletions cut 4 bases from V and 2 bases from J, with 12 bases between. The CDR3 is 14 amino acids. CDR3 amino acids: CASSVASRTYEQYF. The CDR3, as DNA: TGTGCCAGCAGTGTCGCTAGCAGAACCTACGAGCAGTACTTC.

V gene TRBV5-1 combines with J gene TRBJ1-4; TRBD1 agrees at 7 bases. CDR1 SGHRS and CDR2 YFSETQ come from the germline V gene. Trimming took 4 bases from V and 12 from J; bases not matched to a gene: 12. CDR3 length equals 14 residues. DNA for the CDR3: TGCGCCAGCAGCCTAAGGGCCGATCAGGGGGAACTGTTTTTT. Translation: CASSLRADQGELFF.

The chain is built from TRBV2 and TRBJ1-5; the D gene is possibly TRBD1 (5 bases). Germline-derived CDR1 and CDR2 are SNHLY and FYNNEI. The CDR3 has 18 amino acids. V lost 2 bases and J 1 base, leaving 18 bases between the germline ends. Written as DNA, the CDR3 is TGTGCCAGCAGTGAAAGGGTGGGGGGGGATAGGAGCAATCAGCCCCAGCATTTT. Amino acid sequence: CASSERVGGDRSNQPQHF.

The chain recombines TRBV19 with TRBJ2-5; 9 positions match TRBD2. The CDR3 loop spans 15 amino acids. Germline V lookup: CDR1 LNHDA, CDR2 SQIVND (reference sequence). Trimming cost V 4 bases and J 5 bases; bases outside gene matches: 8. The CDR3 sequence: CASSTDSGSMETQYF. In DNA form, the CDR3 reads TGTGCCAGTAGTACCGATAGCGGGAGCATGGAGACCCAGTACTTC.

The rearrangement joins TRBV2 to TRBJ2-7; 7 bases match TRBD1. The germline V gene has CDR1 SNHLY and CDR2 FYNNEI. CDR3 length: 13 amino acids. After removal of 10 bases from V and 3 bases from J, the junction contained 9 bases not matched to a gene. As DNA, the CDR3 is TGTGCCACCACCCAGGGACAGCTCTACGAGCAGTACTTC. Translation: CATTQGQLYEQYF.

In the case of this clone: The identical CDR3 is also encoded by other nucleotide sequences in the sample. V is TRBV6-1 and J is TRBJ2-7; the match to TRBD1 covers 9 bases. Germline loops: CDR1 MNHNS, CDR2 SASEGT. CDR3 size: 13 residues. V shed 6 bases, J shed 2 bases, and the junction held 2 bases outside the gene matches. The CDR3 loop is CASRRTGAYEQYF. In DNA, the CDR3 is TGTGCCAGCAGAAGGACAGGGGCCTACGAGCAGTACTTC.

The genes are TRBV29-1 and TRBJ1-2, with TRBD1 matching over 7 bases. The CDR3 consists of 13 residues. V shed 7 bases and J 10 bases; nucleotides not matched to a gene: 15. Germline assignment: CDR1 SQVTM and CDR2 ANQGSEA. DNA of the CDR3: TGCAGCGGTACCCTGGGACAGCCTGGGGTCTACACCTTC. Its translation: CSGTLGQPGVYTF.

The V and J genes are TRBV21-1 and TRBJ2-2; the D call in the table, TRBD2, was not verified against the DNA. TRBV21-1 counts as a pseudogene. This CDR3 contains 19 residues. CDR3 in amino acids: CASSKGPTSGDMNTGELFF. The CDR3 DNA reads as TGTGCCAGCAGCAAAGGACCGACTAGCGGGGATATGAACACCGGGGAGCTGTTTTTT.

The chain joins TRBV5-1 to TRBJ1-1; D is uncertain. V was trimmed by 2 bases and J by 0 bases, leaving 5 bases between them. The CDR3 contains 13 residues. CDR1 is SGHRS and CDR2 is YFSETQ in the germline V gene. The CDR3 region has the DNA TGCGCCAGCAGCTTTCAGGTGAACACTGAAGCTTTCTTT. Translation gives CASSFQVNTEAFF.

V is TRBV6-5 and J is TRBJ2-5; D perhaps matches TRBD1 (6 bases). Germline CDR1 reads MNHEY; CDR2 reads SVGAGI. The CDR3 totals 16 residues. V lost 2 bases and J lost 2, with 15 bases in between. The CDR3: CASSYGGRAKQETQYF. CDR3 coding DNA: TGTGCCAGCAGTTACGGGGGCAGGGCCAAACAAGAGACCCAGTACTTC.

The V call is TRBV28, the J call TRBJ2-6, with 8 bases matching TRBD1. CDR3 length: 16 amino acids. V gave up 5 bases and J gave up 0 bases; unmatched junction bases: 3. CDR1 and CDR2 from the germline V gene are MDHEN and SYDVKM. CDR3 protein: CASSRTGSSGANVLTF. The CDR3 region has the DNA TGTGCCAGCAGTCGGACAGGGTCCTCTGGGGCCAACGTCCTGACTTTC.

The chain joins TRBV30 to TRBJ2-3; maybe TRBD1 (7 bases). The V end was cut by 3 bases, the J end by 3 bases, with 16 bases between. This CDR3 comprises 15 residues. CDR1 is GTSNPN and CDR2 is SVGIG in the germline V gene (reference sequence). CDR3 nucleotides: TGTGCCTGGAGCGCAACAGGGGCGGGGACAGATACGCAGTATTTT. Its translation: CAWSATGAGTDTQYF.

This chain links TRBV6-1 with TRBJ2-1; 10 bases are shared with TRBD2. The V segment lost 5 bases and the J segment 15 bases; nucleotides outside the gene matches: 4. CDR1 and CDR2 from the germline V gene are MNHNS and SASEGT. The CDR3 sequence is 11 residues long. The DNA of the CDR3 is TGTGCCAGCAGTAAGCAGCGGGAGGGGTTCTTC. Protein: CASSKQREGFF.